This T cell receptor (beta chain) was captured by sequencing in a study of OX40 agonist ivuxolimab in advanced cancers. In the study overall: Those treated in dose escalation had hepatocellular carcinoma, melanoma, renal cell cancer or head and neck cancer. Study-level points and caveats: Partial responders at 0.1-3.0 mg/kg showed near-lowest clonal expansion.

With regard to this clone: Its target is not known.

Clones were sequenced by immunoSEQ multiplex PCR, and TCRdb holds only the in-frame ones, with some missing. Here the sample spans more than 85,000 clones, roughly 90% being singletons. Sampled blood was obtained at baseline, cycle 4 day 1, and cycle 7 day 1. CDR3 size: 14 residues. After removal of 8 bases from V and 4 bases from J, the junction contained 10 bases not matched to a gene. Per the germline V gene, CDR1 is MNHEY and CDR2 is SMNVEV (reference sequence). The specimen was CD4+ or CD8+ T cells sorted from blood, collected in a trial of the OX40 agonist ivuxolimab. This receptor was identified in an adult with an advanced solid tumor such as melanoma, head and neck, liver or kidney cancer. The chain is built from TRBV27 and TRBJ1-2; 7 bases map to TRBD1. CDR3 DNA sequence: TGTGCCAGCTCGAACGCCGGGACAGCCTATGGCTACACCTTC. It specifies CASSNAGTAYGYTF.